The TCR beta chain described here comes from a study of blood T cell repertoires in COVID-19. Study as a whole: Collection of acute and convalescent COVID-19 samples took place in the United States, Italy and Spain.

Authors' processing steps: Estimated nucleated cell counts came from reference gene primer amplification. Sequencing was performed with immunoSEQ multiplex PCR; in TCRdb, only in-frame clones are kept and a portion is missing. V and J calls and clone size follow that table, whereas D and trimming were derived from the DNA. The sample holds 55,000 to 90,000 clones, about four fifths seen once. There are 15 residues in the CDR3. V trimming: 5 bases; J trimming: 3 bases; junction bases outside the gene matches: 5. Looked up from germline, CDR1 is SGHTA and CDR2 is FQGTGA. What was sequenced was peripheral blood. This chain uses TRBV7-3 with TRBJ2-3, with 10 bases matching TRBD1. This clonotype was sampled from a woman aged 55-69 years with acute or convalescent COVID-19. The CDR3 loop reads CASSPDRGRTDTQYF. CDR3 coding DNA: TGTGCCAGCAGCCCCGACAGGGGGCGGACAGATACGCAGTATTTT.